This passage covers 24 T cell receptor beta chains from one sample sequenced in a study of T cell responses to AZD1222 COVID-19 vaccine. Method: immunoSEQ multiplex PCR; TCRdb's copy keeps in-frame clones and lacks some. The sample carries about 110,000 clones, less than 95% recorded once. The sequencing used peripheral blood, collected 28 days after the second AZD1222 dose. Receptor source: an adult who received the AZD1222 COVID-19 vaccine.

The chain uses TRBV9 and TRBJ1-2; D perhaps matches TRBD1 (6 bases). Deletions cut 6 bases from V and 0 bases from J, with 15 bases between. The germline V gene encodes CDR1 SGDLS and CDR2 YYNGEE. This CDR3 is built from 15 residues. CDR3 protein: CASKEQGSANYGYTF. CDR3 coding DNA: TGTGCCAGCAAGGAACAGGGCAGCGCTAACTATGGCTACACCTTC.

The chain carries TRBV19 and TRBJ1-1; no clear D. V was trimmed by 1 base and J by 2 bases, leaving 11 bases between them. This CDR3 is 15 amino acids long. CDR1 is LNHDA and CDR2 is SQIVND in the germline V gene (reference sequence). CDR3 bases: TGTGCCAGTAGTATAGGGGCCCCAGGCAACACTGAAGCTTTCTTT. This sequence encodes CASSIGAPGNTEAFF. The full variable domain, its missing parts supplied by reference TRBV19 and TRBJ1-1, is DGGITQSPKYLFRKEGQNVTLSCEQNLNHDAMYWYRQDPGQGLRLIYYSQIVNDFQKGDIAEGYSVSREKKESFPLTVTSAQKNPTAFYLCASSIGAPGNTEAFFGQGTRLTVV.

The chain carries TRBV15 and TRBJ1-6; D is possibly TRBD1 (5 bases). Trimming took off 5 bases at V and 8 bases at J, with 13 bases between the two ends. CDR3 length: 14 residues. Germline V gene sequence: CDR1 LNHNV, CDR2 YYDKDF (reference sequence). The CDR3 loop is CATSSRGADSPLHF. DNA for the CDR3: TGTGCCACCAGCTCCCGCGGGGCCGATTCACCCCTCCACTTT.

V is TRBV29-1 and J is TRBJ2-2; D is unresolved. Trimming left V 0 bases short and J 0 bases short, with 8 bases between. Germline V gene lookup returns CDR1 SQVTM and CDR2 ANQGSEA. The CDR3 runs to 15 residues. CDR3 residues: CSVEDLSANTGELFF. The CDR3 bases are TGCAGCGTTGAAGATCTGTCGGCGAACACCGGGGAGCTGTTTTTT.

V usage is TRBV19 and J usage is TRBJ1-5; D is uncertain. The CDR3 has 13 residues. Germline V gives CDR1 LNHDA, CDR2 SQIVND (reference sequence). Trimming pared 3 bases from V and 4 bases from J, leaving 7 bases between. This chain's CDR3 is CASSIGENQPQHF. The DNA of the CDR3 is TGTGCCAGTAGTATCGGAGAGAATCAGCCCCAGCATTTT.

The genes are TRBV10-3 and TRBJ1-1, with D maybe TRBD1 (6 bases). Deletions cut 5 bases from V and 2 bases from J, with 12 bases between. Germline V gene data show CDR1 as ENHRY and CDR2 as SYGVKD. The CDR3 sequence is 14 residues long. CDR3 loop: CAISFRGGNTEAFF. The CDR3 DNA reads TGTGCCATCAGTTTCAGGGGAGGAAACACTGAAGCTTTCTTT.

CDR3 nucleotide sequence: TGCAGCGTTGAAGCGACAGGCGCCAGAGGCTATACGCAGTATTTT. Its translation is CSVEATGARGYTQYF. The V gene is TRBV29-1, the J gene TRBJ2-3; D is possibly TRBD1 (6 bases). Germline CDR1 reads SQVTM; CDR2 reads ANQGSEA. V gave up 1 base and J gave up 7 bases, with 18 bases separating them. This CDR3 is built from 15 residues.

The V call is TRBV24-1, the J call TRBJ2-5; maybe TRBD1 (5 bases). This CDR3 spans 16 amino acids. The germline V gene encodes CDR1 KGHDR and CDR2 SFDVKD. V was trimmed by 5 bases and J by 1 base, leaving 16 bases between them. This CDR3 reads CATSGGAGSLQETQYF. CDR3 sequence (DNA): TGTGCCACCAGTGGAGGAGCAGGGTCACTCCAAGAGACCCAGTACTTC.

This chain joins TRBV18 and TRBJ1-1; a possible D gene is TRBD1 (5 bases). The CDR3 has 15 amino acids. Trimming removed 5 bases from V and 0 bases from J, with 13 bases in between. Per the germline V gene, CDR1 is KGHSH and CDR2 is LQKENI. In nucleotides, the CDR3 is TGTGCCAGCTCATTTACGGACAAGATGAACACTGAAGCTTTCTTT. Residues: CASSFTDKMNTEAFF. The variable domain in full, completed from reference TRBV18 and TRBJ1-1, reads NAGVMQNPRHLVRRRGQEARLRCSPMKGHSHVYWYRQLPEEGLKFMVYLQKENIIDESGMPKERFSAEFPKEGPSILRIQQVVRGDSAAYFCASSFTDKMNTEAFFGQGTRLTVV.

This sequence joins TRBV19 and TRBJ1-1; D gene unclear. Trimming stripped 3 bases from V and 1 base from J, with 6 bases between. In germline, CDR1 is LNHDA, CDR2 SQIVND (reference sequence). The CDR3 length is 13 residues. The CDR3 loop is CASSISANTEAFF. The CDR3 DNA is TGTGCCAGTAGTATTTCAGCGAACACTGAAGCTTTCTTT.

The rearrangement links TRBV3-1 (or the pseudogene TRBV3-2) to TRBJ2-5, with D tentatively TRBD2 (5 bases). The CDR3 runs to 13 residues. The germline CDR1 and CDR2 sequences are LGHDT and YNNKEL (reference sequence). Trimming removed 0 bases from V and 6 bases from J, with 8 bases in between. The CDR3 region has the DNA TGTGCCAGCAGCCAAGATACCGGGAAGACCCAGTACTTC. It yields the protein CASSQDTGKTQYF.

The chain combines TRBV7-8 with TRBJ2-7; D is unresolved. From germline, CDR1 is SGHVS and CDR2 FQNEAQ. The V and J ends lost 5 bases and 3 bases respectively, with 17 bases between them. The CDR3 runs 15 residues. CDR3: CASSIGRPSFYEQYF. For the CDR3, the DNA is TGTGCCAGCAGCATAGGGCGCCCCTCCTTCTACGAGCAGTACTTC.

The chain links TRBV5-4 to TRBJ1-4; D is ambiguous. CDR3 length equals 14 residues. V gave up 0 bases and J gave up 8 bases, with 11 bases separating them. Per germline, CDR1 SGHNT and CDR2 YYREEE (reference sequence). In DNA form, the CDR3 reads TGTGCCAGCAGCTTGGGGCAGAGGCAGGAAAAACTGTTTTTT. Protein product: CASSLGQRQEKLFF. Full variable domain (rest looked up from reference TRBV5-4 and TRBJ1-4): ETGVTQSPTHLIKTRGQQVTLRCSSQSGHNTVSWYQQALGQGPQFIFQYYREEENGRGNFPPRFSGLQFPNYSSELNVNALELDDSALYLCASSLGQRQEKLFFGSGTQLSVL.

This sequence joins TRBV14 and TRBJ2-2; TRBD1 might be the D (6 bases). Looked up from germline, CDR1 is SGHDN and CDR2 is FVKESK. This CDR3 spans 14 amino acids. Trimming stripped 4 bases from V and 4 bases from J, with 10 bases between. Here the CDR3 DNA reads TGTGCCAGCAGCCCCGACAGGTTCACCGGGGAGCTGTTTTTT. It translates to CASSPDRFTGELFF.

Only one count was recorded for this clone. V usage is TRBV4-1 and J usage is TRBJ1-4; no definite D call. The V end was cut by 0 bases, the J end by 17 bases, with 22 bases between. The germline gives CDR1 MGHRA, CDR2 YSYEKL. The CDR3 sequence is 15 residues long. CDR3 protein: CASSQDIGRRGNLFF. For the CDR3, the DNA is TGCGCCAGCAGCCAAGATATCGGGCGACGCGGGAATCTATTTTTT.

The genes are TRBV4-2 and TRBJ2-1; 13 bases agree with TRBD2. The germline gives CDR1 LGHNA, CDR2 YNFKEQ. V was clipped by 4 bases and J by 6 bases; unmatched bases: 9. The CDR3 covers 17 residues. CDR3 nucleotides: TGTGCCAGCAGCCGTCCCGGGACTAGCGGGGTGTCCAATGAGCAGTTCTTC. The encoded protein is CASSRPGTSGVSNEQFF.

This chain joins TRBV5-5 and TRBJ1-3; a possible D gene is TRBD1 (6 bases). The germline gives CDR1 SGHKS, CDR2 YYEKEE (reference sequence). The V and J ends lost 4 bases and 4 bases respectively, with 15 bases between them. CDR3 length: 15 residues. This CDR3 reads CASSPRDNLGNTIYF. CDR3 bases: TGTGCCAGCAGCCCCCGGGACAATTTAGGAAACACCATATATTTT.

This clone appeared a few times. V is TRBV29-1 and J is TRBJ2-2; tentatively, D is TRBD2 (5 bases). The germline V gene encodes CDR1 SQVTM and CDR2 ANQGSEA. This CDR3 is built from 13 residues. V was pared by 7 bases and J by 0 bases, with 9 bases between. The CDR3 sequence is CSARASNTGELFF. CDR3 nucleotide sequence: TGCAGCGCGAGGGCGTCGAACACCGGGGAGCTGTTTTTT.

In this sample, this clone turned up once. The DNA for the CDR3 is TGTGCCAGCAGTGTGGTAGCAGGGGCGGACTATGGCTACACCTTC. Amino acids: CASSVVAGADYGYTF. The chain recombines TRBV2 with TRBJ1-2; TRBD1 might be the D (6 bases). This CDR3 has 15 residues. The V gene lost 4 bases and the J gene lost 3 bases, with 15 bases spanning the gap. CDR1 SNHLY and CDR2 FYNNEI come from the germline V gene.

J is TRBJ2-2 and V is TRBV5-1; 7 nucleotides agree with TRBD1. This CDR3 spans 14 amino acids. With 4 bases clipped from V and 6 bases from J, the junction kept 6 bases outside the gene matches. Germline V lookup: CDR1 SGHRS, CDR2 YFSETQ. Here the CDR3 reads CASSLTGSPGELFF. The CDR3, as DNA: TGCGCCAGCAGCCTGACAGGGTCTCCCGGGGAGCTGTTTTTT.

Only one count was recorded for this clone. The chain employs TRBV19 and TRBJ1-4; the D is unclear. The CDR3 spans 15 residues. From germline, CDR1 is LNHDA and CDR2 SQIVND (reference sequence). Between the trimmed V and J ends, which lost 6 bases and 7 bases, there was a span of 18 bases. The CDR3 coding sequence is TGTGCCAGTAGCCTCGAGGGTTCGGTGAGTGAAAAACTGTTTTTT. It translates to CASSLEGSVSEKLFF.

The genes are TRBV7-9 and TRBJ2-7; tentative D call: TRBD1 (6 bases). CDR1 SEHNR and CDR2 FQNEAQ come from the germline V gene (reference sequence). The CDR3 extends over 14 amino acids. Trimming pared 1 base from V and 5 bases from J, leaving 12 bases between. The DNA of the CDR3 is TGTGCCAGCAGCTTAGGTTGGGGGCCCGACGAGCAGTACTTC. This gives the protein CASSLGWGPDEQYF.

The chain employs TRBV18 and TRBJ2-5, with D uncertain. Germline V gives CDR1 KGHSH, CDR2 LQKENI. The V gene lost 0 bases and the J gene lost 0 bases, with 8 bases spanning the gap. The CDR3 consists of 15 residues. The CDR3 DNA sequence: TGTGCCAGCTCACCACCGGTTAGGAACCAAGAGACCCAGTACTTC. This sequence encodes CASSPPVRNQETQYF.

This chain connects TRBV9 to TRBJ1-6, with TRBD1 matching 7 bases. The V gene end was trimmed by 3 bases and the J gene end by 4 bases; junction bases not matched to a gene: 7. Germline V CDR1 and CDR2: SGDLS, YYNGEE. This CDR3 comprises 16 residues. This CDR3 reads CASSESPGQYNSPLHF. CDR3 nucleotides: TGTGCCAGCAGCGAGTCCCCGGGACAGTATAATTCACCCCTCCACTTT.